This passage covers 26 T cell receptor beta chains from one sample sequenced in a study of T cell repertoires in cytomegalovirus infection. TCRdb called the reads again in MiXCR, with one record for every CDR3 protein. There are approximately 1,000,000 distinct CDR3 sequences in the sample; approximately 31% occur only once, and roughly an eighth lies in the top ten. No cognate antigen is known for these TCRs. The sample was cultured CD8+ T cells from PBMCs, taken from culture after CMV antigen stimulation. All receptors derive from a human donor in good health (CMV status not recorded). Some clones in this sample may be carry-over from other donors' samples.

This clonotype was counted a few times. CDR3 protein: CASSSSPDRVHQPQHF. The CDR3 bases are TGTGCCAGCAGTTCGTCTCCGGACAGGGTACACCAGCCCCAGCATTTT. The chain couples TRBV27 to TRBJ1-5; 8 bases match TRBD1. Germline V CDR1 and CDR2: MNHEY, SMNVEV (reference sequence). This CDR3 has 16 amino acids. V was clipped by 4 bases and J by 7 bases; unmatched bases: 12.

The gene calls are TRBV5-1 and TRBJ2-7; D not certain. CDR3 length: 15 residues. V was trimmed by 0 bases and J by 0 bases, leaving 10 bases between them. Germline V lookup: CDR1 SGHRS, CDR2 YFSETQ. The chain's CDR3 is CASSLDLGSSYEQYV. The CDR3 DNA reads TGCGCCAGCAGCTTGGATCTGGGTTCCTCCTACGAGCAGTACGTC.

The chain carries TRBV7-6 and TRBJ2-1; possibly TRBD2 for D (6 bases). CDR3 length equals 17 residues. In germline, CDR1 is SGHVS, CDR2 FNYEAQ. V lost 5 bases, J lost 5 bases, and 22 bases lay in between. The CDR3 nucleotides are TGTGCCAGCAGCCCACCGGGAGTACGGAACCTCCACAATGAGCAGTTCTTC. Amino acid sequence: CASSPPGVRNLHNEQFF.

The genes are TRBV29-1 and TRBJ2-1, with D perhaps TRBD1 (5 bases). The ends were cut back, 5 bases at V and 9 bases at J, with 14 bases in the middle. This CDR3 contains 12 residues. Germline values: CDR1 SQVTM, CDR2 ANQGSEA. CDR3 nucleotide sequence: TGCAGCGTTCACCTCAGGGTGGCTGAGCAGTTCTTC. Its translation: CSVHLRVAEQFF.

This clonotype was seen a few times. This chain uses TRBV4-3 with TRBJ2-3; D gene ambiguous. The V end was cut by 2 bases, the J end by 4 bases, with 13 bases between. The CDR3 runs 15 residues. Germline V gene lookup returns CDR1 LGHNA and CDR2 YSLEER. CDR3 amino acids: CASSQNPLAADTQYF. CDR3 nucleotide sequence: TGCGCCAGCAGCCAAAATCCTTTGGCGGCAGATACGCAGTATTTT.

J is TRBJ1-5 and V is TRBV27; 8 nucleotides align to TRBD1. J was trimmed by 5 bases and V by 4 bases; bases with no gene match: 13. The germline CDR1 and CDR2 sequences are MNHEY and SMNVEV (reference sequence). This CDR3 is 17 amino acids long. The CDR3 nucleotides are TGTGCCAGCAGTTCGGGGGCCAGGGGGCTTAATTATCAGCCCCAGCATTTT. Amino acid sequence: CASSSGARGLNYQPQHF.

V is TRBV10-3 and J is TRBJ2-1; tentative D call: TRBD2 (6 bases). V lost 2 bases and J lost 6, with 14 bases in between. CDR3 length: 15 residues. The germline gives CDR1 ENHRY, CDR2 SYGVKD. For the CDR3, the DNA is TGTGCCATCAGTGAGAAAGTGGGGGGAATCAATGAGCAGTTCTTC. This gives the protein CAISEKVGGINEQFF.

The rearrangement joins TRBV5-6 to TRBJ2-1, with D tentatively TRBD2 (6 bases). The CDR3 runs to 17 residues. Per germline, CDR1 SGHDT and CDR2 YYEEEE. V was pared by 3 bases and J by 2 bases, with 18 bases between. CDR3 DNA: TGTGCCAGCAGCTCCTATCGGGCGGGGCTTACCTACAATGAGCAGTTCTTC. It is translated as CASSSYRAGLTYNEQFF.

The chain recombines TRBV4-1 with TRBJ1-5; 7 nucleotides line up with TRBD1. The CDR3 length is 16 residues. Trimming removed 3 bases from V and 0 bases from J; junction bases left unmatched: 5. The germline V gene encodes CDR1 MGHRA and CDR2 YSYEKL. CDR3: CASSQEGTDSNQPQHF. As DNA, the CDR3 is TGCGCCAGCAGCCAGGAAGGGACAGATAGCAATCAGCCCCAGCATTTT.

This chain connects TRBV24-1 to TRBJ2-3; 7 bases agree with TRBD2. The trim removed 0 bases at V and 5 bases at J, leaving 7 bases unmatched. The germline V gene encodes CDR1 KGHDR and CDR2 SFDVKD. The CDR3 has 16 amino acids. Here the CDR3 DNA reads TGTGCCACCAGTGATTTGAGGACTAGAGACAAAGATACGCAGTATTTT. Translating it yields CATSDLRTRDKDTQYF.

In DNA, the CDR3 is TGTGCCAGCAGCACCAATGCGGCCGAGCAGTACTTC. Translated: CASSTNAAEQYF. The chain carries TRBV9 and TRBJ2-7; D not resolved. This CDR3 spans 12 amino acids. Looked up from germline, CDR1 is SGDLS and CDR2 is YYNGEE. Deletions cut 4 bases from V and 6 bases from J, with 11 bases between. The full variable domain, completed using reference TRBV9 and TRBJ2-7, is DSGVTQTPKHLITATGQRVTLRCSPRSGDLSVYWYQQSLDQGLQFLIQYYNGEERAKGNILERFSAQQFPDLHSELNLSSLELGDSALYFCASSTNAAEQYFGPGTRLTVT.

There are many counts of this clonotype. The rearrangement joins TRBV11-3 to TRBJ2-2, with a tentative D call TRBD1 (6 bases). Per germline, CDR1 SGHNT and CDR2 YENEEA. This CDR3 is built from 15 residues. V lost 5 bases and J lost 0, with 10 bases in between. The CDR3 sequence: CASSHRDPNTGELFF. In DNA, the CDR3 is TGTGCCAGCAGCCACAGGGACCCGAACACCGGGGAGCTGTTTTTT.

In this sample, this clonotype turned up a few times. V is TRBV7-9 and J is TRBJ1-1; D is ambiguous. Trimming left V 5 bases short and J 11 bases short, with 12 bases between. The CDR3 is 11 residues long. Germline CDR1 and CDR2: SEHNR and FQNEAQ (reference sequence). The CDR3 nucleotides read TGTGCCAGCAGCCACCGGGATCGGGCTTTCTTT. Its protein product is CASSHRDRAFF.

In regard to this clonotype: Germline is not matched at one junction end, which may reflect a read error. The chain links TRBV12-5 to TRBJ2-2, with a tentative D call TRBD2 (6 bases). The CDR3 is made up of 13 amino acids. Germline CDR1 is LGHNT and CDR2 is FRNRAP. The DNA for the CDR3 is TGTGCTAGTGGTTTGGTACACACCGGGGGGCTGTTTTTT. Translated: CASGLVHTGGLFF.

The gene calls are TRBV6-2 or TRBV6-3 and TRBJ2-7; 7 bases match TRBD1. The CDR3 spans 18 residues. V was clipped by 0 bases and J by 3 bases; unmatched bases: 14. CDR1 MNHEY and CDR2 SVGEGT come from the germline V gene. CDR3 protein: CASSYSRQGDRGSYEQYV. The CDR3 coding sequence is TGTGCCAGCAGTTACTCGCGACAGGGTGATAGAGGAAGCTACGAGCAGTACGTC.

This rearrangement joins TRBV7-9 to TRBJ1-2; tentative D call: TRBD1 (5 bases). The V and J ends lost 1 base and 7 bases respectively, with 16 bases between them. Germline CDR1 reads SEHNR; CDR2 reads FQNEAQ (reference sequence). The CDR3 is 15 amino acids. For the CDR3, the DNA is TGTGCCAGCAGCTTAGAGGAGGGGAGCATAGCTGGCTACACCTTC. It codes for CASSLEEGSIAGYTF.

This chain joins TRBV7-9 and TRBJ2-4, with 10 positions matching TRBD1. The V gene end was trimmed by 5 bases and the J gene end by 7 bases; junction bases not matched to a gene: 5. The CDR3 is 14 amino acids. Germline V gene data show CDR1 as SEHNR and CDR2 as FQNEAQ (reference sequence). The CDR3 reads CASSGRQGANIQYF. The CDR3 DNA follows: TGTGCCAGCAGCGGACGACAGGGGGCGAACATTCAGTACTTC.

This clonotype was recorded a few times. The rearrangement uses TRBV5-6 and TRBJ1-4; D is uncertain. From germline, CDR1 is SGHDT and CDR2 YYEEEE. The CDR3 is 13 residues long. Between the trimmed V and J ends, which lost 7 bases and 4 bases, there was a span of 11 bases. The CDR3 nucleotides read TGTGCCAGCTCCAAACGGATTAATGAAAAACTGTTTTTT. Translating it yields CASSKRINEKLFF.

This clonotype occurred many times. The chain uses TRBV7-2 and TRBJ1-3, with a weak D call TRBD1 (5 bases). Germline CDR1 is SGHTA and CDR2 is FQGNSA. The CDR3 loop spans 15 amino acids. V lost 0 bases and J lost 0, with 6 bases in between. CDR3 sequence (DNA): TGTGCCAGCAGCTTAGCCGACAGCTCTGGAAACACCATATATTTT. This codes for CASSLADSSGNTIYF.

The rearrangement uses TRBV7-9 and TRBJ2-1; D might be TRBD2 (6 bases). V was trimmed by 0 bases and J by 5 bases, leaving 14 bases between them. The CDR3 contains 16 residues. Germline CDR1 reads SEHNR; CDR2 reads FQNEAQ (reference sequence). The CDR3 region has the DNA TGTGCCAGCAGCTTAGCTGACTCGGGAGTAAACAATGAGCAGTTCTTC. As protein: CASSLADSGVNNEQFF.

The rearrangement joins TRBV6-1 to TRBJ2-1, with 14 bases identical to TRBD2. CDR1 is MNHNS, CDR2 SASEGT, per germline. The CDR3 runs 15 residues. V trimming: 4 bases; J trimming: 7 bases; junction bases outside the gene matches: 3. CDR3 in amino acids: CASSGWTSGGNEQFF. CDR3 DNA sequence: TGTGCCAGCAGTGGGTGGACTAGCGGGGGGAATGAGCAGTTCTTC.

Comment on this clonotype: Without the conserved terminal phenylalanine or tryptophan, this CDR3 likely stems from a read error. V is TRBV15 and J is TRBJ1-5; D is unresolved. The ends were cut back, 0 bases at V and 5 bases at J, with 17 bases in the middle. Germline lookup yields CDR1 LNHNV and CDR2 YYDKDF (reference sequence). The CDR3 extends over 17 amino acids. The CDR3 region is CATSRDGLISNYQPQHS. DNA of the CDR3: TGTGCCACCAGCAGAGACGGGTTGATCAGTAACTATCAGCCCCAGCATTCT.

This clonotype occurred a few times. This sequence joins TRBV6-1 and TRBJ2-3, with D perhaps being TRBD1 or TRBD2 (5 bases each). The CDR3 contains 17 residues. The V and J ends lost 6 bases and 1 base respectively, with 20 bases between them. Germline V gene lookup returns CDR1 MNHNS and CDR2 SASEGT. The CDR3 sequence is CASRGPGRLYRTDTQYF. Written as DNA, the CDR3 is TGTGCCAGCAGGGGCCCGGGACGCCTTTATCGCACAGATACGCAGTATTTT.

V is TRBV5-6 and J is TRBJ2-2; D may be TRBD1 (6 bases). The germline V and J ends were trimmed by 4 bases and 0 bases, with 13 bases remaining between them. Looked up from germline, CDR1 is SGHDT and CDR2 is YYEEEE. This CDR3 contains 16 residues. CDR3 DNA: TGTGCCAGCAGCCATTTCGGACAGCCGAACACCGGGGAGCTGTTTTTT. It translates to CASSHFGQPNTGELFF.

This chain uses TRBV9 with TRBJ2-7; TRBD1 aligns across 8 bases. The CDR3 totals 17 residues. Germline CDR1 and CDR2: SGDLS and YYNGEE. The V segment lost 3 bases and the J segment 0 bases; nucleotides outside the gene matches: 11. CDR3 region: CASSASGQGQHSYEQYF. CDR3 sequence (DNA): TGTGCCAGCAGCGCCAGTGGACAGGGACAACACTCCTACGAGCAGTACTTC.

The sample holds one count of this clonotype. The chain combines TRBV6-5 with TRBJ2-5; TRBD2 is a possible D gene (5 bases). V was trimmed by 8 bases and J by 2 bases, leaving 9 bases between them. CDR1 MNHEY and CDR2 SVGAGI come from the germline V gene. This CDR3 is built from 12 residues. CDR3 region: CASAEGQETQYF. CDR3 nucleotides: TGTGCCAGCGCCGAGGGACAAGAGACCCAGTACTTC.